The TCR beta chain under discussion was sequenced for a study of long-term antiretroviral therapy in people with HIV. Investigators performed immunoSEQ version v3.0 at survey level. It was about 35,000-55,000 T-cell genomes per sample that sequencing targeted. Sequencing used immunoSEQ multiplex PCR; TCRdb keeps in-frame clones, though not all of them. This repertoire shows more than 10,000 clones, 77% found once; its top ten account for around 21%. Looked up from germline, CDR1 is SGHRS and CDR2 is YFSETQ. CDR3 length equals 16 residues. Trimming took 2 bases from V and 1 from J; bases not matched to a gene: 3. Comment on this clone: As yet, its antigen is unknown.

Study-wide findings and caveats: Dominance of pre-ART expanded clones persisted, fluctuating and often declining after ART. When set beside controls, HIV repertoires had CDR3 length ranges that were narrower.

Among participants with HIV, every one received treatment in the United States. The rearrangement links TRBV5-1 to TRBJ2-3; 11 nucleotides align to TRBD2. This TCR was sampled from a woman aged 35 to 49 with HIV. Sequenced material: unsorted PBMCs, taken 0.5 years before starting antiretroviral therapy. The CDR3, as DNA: TGCGCCAGCAGCTTTGGACTAGCGGGCCGCACAGATACGCAGTATTTT. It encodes CASSFGLAGRTDTQYF.